This T cell receptor beta chain was recorded in a study of shared clonotypes between healthy human individuals. Across the study: The donor group consisted of a couple of women and a few men, aged 18 to 49.

With regard to this clone: Distinct nucleotide sequences in the sample also encode this CDR3.

Every subset had its genomic DNA shared out evenly among several immunoSEQ plates. Repertoires were generated with immunoSEQ multiplex PCR, while TCRdb's copy carries only in-frame clones and drops some. The sample lists some 2,500,000 clones, roughly 93% occurring once. The receptor's source is a man younger than 35 in good health. Some clones in this sample may be carry-over from other donors' samples. The sequenced sample consisted of naive CD4+ T cells from PBMCs. Subset meaning: CD45RA+ positively selected.

The CDR3: CASSLEANTEAFF. CDR3 DNA sequence: TGTGCCAGCAGCTTAGAAGCGAACACTGAAGCTTTCTTT. The rearrangement uses TRBV7-2 and TRBJ1-1; D gene unclear. V lost 1 base and J 1 base, leaving 4 bases between the germline ends. The germline V gene encodes CDR1 SGHTA and CDR2 FQGNSA. The CDR3 is made up of 13 amino acids.